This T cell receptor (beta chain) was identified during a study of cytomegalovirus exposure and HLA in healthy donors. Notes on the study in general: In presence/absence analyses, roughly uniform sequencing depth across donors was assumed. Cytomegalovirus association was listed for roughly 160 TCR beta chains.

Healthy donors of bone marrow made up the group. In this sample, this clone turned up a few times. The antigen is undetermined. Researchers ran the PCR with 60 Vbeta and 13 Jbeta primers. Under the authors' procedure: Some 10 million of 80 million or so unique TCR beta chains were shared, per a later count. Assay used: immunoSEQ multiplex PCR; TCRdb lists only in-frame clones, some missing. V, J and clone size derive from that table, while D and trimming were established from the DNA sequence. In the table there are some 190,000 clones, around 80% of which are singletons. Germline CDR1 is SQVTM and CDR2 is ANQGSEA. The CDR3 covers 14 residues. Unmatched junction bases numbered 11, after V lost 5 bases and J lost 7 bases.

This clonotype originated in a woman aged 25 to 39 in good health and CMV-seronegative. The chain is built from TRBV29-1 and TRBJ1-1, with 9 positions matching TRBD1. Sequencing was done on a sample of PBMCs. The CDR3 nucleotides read TGCAGCGTTCACCCCCGACAGGGGGGGAATGAAGCTTTCTTT. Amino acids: CSVHPRQGGNEAFF.